These T cell receptor beta chains were read from a single sample in a study of cytomegalovirus exposure and HLA in healthy donors. Only in-frame clones appear in the TCRdb table, and some are missing; sequencing was by immunoSEQ multiplex PCR. The data show approximately 100,000 clones, approximately 91% seen once. Sequences were obtained from PBMCs. These receptors were obtained from a woman between 18 and 29 years old in good health and CMV-seronegative. Both conserved end residues are part of each CDR3. A D gene is named only where the DNA matches it firmly. Size values are once, few and many counts, or a class for expanded clones, and some rows have none.

>TRBD1|NA|TRBV28|TRBJ2-1
TGTGCCAGCAGTTTATCCGGGACAGGGGGCTTTGAGCAGTTCTTC
CASSLSGTGGFEQFF
>NA|few|TRBV15|TRBJ1-5
TGTGCCACCAGCAGAGCTGGGACACGGGAGCCCCAGCATTTT
CATSRAGTREPQHF
>NA|NA|TRBV5-4|TRBJ2-1
TGTGCCAGCAGCACCGGGGGTAATTCCTACAATGAGCAGTTCTTC
CASSTGGNSYNEQFF
>NA|NA|TRBV18|TRBJ2-7
TGTGCCAGCTCACCACCCGACACGGACGAGCAGTACTTC
CASSPPDTDEQYF
>TRBD1|NA|TRBV9|TRBJ1-5
TGTGCCAGCAGCCCCACAGGGGTCCGGGATCAGCCCCAGCATTTT
CASSPTGVRDQPQHF
>TRBD1|NA|TRBV27|TRBJ1-3
TGTGCCAGCGGAGAATTCCGGACAGGGTCGCTTTACACCATATATTTT
CASGEFRTGSLYTIYF
>NA|once|TRBV4-1|TRBJ1-2
TGCGCCAGCAGCCCACAGGGCAGGTCTAACTATGGCTACACCTTC
CASSPQGRSNYGYTF
>TRBD1|NA|TRBV28|TRBJ2-7
TGTGCCAGCAGCACGGGACAGAGCTACGAGCAGTACTTC
CASSTGQSYEQYF
>TRBD1|NA|TRBV27|TRBJ2-7
TGTGCCAGCAGTCACAGGGGGAACTACGAGCAGTACTTC
CASSHRGNYEQYF
>NA|NA|TRBV21-1|TRBJ1-3
TGTGCCAGCAGCACCCCCTGGGCGGGCGAAAACACCATATATTTT
CASSTPWAGENTIYF
>NA|NA|TRBV27|TRBJ1-2
TGTGCCAGCAGTCAGTCCCGGGGGGCGTACGGCTATGGCTACACCTTC
CASSQSRGAYGYGYTF
>TRBD1|few|TRBV2|TRBJ1-1
TGTGCCAGCAGTGAGACAGGGTACACTGAAGCTTTCTTT
CASSETGYTEAFF
>TRBD1|NA|TRBV7-6|TRBJ1-6
TGTGCCAGCAGCTTAACAGGGGATTCACCCCTCCACTTT
CASSLTGDSPLHF
>NA|once|TRBV11-2|TRBJ2-7
TGTGCCAGCAGCTTCGAGGGGCGGGGTAACTCCTACGAGCAGTACTTC
CASSFEGRGNSYEQYF
>NA|NA|TRBV7-3|TRBJ2-3
TGTGCCAGCAGCTTCTCGGGGGATACGCAGTATTTT
CASSFSGDTQYF
>TRBD2|NA|TRBV7-2|TRBJ2-7
TGTGCCAGCAGCCTCGGACTAGCGGGGGGAGAGCAGTACTTC
CASSLGLAGGEQYF
>NA|NA|TRBV27|TRBJ1-1
TGTGCCAGCAGTTTCCGGTTGGGGGGGGCTACTAACACTGAAGCTTTCTTT
CASSFRLGGATNTEAFF
>NA|NA|TRBV27|TRBJ2-1
TGTGCCAGCAGTTTAAGGGGGAATGAGCAGTTCTTC
CASSLRGNEQFF
>TRBD2|NA|TRBV19|TRBJ2-2
TGTGCCAGTAGTATAGATTGGGGGAGAGGTCGGGAGGGCCCGAACACCGGGGAGCTGTTTTTT
CASSIDWGRGREGPNTGELFF
>TRBD2|few|TRBV9|TRBJ2-5
TGTGCCAGCAGCGCACTAGCGGAAGAGACCCAGTACTTC
CASSALAEETQYF
>NA|once|TRBV11-1|TRBJ2-6
TGTGCCAGCAGCTTAGCTAGATCTGGGGCCAACGTCCTGACTTTC
CASSLARSGANVLTF
>TRBD2|NA|TRBV6-4|TRBJ2-1
TGTGCCAGCAGTGACTCGGGTAGCGGGGAATCGAATGAGCAGTTCTTC
CASSDSGSGESNEQFF
>NA|NA|TRBV6-6|TRBJ1-2
TGTGCCAGCAGTTACGGCGGGGGGGGTAGAGGCTACACCTTC
CASSYGGGGRGYTF
>NA|NA|TRBV28|TRBJ2-3
TGTGCCAGCAGTTCCCCTGTAGCGCAGTATTTT
CASSSPVAQYF
>NA|few|TRBV7-2|TRBJ1-5
TGTGCCAGCAGCTTAGGGGGAGGACGGGGTTATCAGCCCCAGCATTTT
CASSLGGGRGYQPQHF